The clone carrying this T cell receptor beta chain is large (0.1 to 1%). What it binds is not known. Each library started from roughly 15 ng of total RNA using the QIAseq Immune Repertoire TCR panel. TCRdb passed the reads through MiXCR, listing each CDR3 protein once. Altogether about 620 distinct CDR3 sequences are present, approximately 7.8% being singletons, with the ten largest covering under 20%. This sample was included in a study of circulating CD8 cells and anti-PD-1 response in melanoma. Findings and caveats of the study: Patients included both untreated and previously treated individuals.

Per germline, CDR1 SGHRS and CDR2 YFSETQ. The CDR3 is made up of 16 amino acids. The ends were cut back, 4 bases at V and 0 bases at J, with 14 bases in the middle. From live CD3+CD8+TCRalphabeta+ cells, four PD-1 and/or TIGIT subsets were sorted. The gene calls are TRBV5-1 and TRBJ1-3, with D tentatively TRBD1 (5 bases). The receptor was derived from a human donor with melanoma. The specimen was CD8+ T cells from PBMCs, collected at baseline or after one month of anti-PD-1 therapy (not recorded which). CDR3 in DNA: TGCGCCAGCAGCCCGAAGACAGTGAGCTCTGGAAACACCATATATTTT. Translated: CASSPKTVSSGNTIYF. The full variable domain, completed using reference TRBV5-1 and TRBJ1-3, is KAGVTQTPRYLIKTRGQQVTLSCSPISGHRSVSWYQQTPGQGLQFLFEYFSETQRNKGNFPGRFSGRQFSNSRSEMNVSTLELGDSALYLCASSPKTVSSGNTIYFGEGSWLTVV.